This T cell receptor beta chain is from a study of cytomegalovirus exposure and HLA in healthy donors. It was with 60 Vbeta and 13 Jbeta primers that the PCR ran. TCRdb's copy holds only in-frame clones and misses some; the assay was immunoSEQ multiplex PCR. The table has approximately 190,000 clones, approximately 83% seen once; the top ten hold 0.08% to 0.1%. Trimming removed 4 bases from V and 3 bases from J; junction bases left unmatched: 9. Looked up from germline, CDR1 is SGHTA and CDR2 is FQGNSA. The CDR3 consists of 16 residues. This clone was counted once. The antigen is undetermined. Notes on the study in general: In vitro data verified a few CMV-associated chains as specific for CMV antigens. Later on, an analysis found that several of the most significant clusters appeared to be linked to common viral pathogens, which included parvovirus B19.

The sample was PBMCs. The J gene is TRBJ2-3, the V gene TRBV7-2, with TRBD2 identical over 8 bases. This clonotype was obtained from a boy aged 2 to 10 in good health and CMV-seronegative. The CDR3 sequence is CASSYIPRGGTDTQYF. In nucleotides, the CDR3 is TGTGCCAGCAGCTATATACCCCGGGGGGGGACAGATACGCAGTATTTT.